This record concerns one T cell receptor beta chain sequence. The antigen is undetermined. The CDR3 has 14 residues. The V end lost 5 bases, the J end lost 2 bases, and 12 bases lay between the germline ends. In germline, CDR1 is SGHAT, CDR2 FQNNGV. It was with 60 Vbeta and 13 Jbeta primers that the PCR ran. Sequenced by immunoSEQ multiplex PCR; TCRdb stores in-frame clones only, minus some. In the table there are about 100,000 clones, about four fifths of which are singletons. This sample was included in a study of cytomegalovirus exposure and HLA in healthy donors. Study-wide results and limits: Later analysis identified about 17,000 TCR beta sequences associated with HLA alleles, using a false discovery rate threshold of 0.05.

Input material: PBMCs. The origin of this receptor is a female donor in good health and CMV-seropositive. This rearrangement joins TRBV11-2 to TRBJ2-5; D perhaps matches TRBD1 (5 bases). The chain's CDR3 is CASSPPGQQETQYF. The CDR3 nucleotides are TGTGCCAGCAGCCCCCCCGGACAACAAGAGACCCAGTACTTC.